This T cell receptor (beta chain) emerged from a study of cytomegalovirus exposure and HLA in healthy donors. The PCR employed 60 Vbeta primers together with 13 Jbeta primers. The assay was immunoSEQ multiplex PCR, and TCRdb's table has in-frame clones only and misses some. This sample has about 120,000 clones, with more than 60% found just once. The CDR3 is made up of 17 amino acids. CDR1 and CDR2 (germline): LNHDA, SQIVND (reference sequence). With V trimmed by 5 bases and J by 0 bases, 9 bases remained unmatched. Sequencing was performed on PBMCs. The chain uses TRBV19 and TRBJ2-1; TRBD1 aligns across 8 bases. The receptor was isolated from a woman aged 50 to 60 in good health and CMV-seropositive. CDR3 sequence: CASSVSRDRSSYNEQFF. The CDR3 DNA reads as TGTGCCAGTAGTGTATCCCGGGACAGGTCCTCCTACAATGAGCAGTTCTTC.